Shown below are 26 T cell receptor beta chains from a single sample sequenced in a study of blood T cell repertoires in COVID-19. The method was immunoSEQ multiplex PCR; TCRdb's version includes in-frame clones alone and lacks a portion of them. The repertoire consists of 90,000 to 130,000 clones, with around 90% occurring once and the leading ten covering over 2%. Material for sequencing was peripheral blood. These receptors all stem from a human donor in a cohort sampled during active COVID-19.

V usage is TRBV28 and J usage is TRBJ2-7; 10 nucleotides agree with TRBD1. The CDR3 is 14 residues long. The V gene's germline CDR1 is MDHEN and CDR2 SYDVKM. J lost 6 bases, V lost 6 bases, and 8 bases had no gene match. The CDR3 nucleotides are TGTGCCAGCAGGCGTAGGACAGGGGGTGCCGAGCAGTACTTC. Protein: CASRRRTGGAEQYF.

This chain joins TRBV7-9 and TRBJ2-1, with 8 nucleotides matching TRBD2. The trim removed 6 bases at V and 2 bases at J, leaving 6 bases unmatched. Germline V gene data show CDR1 as SEHNR and CDR2 as FQNEAQ (reference sequence). The CDR3 has 15 residues. The DNA of the CDR3 is TGTGCCAGCAGGACCCCGGGGGGGGCCTACAATGAGCAGTTCTTC. Translation gives CASRTPGGAYNEQFF.

This chain joins TRBV12-3 or TRBV12-4 and TRBJ1-1, with 10 bases fitting TRBD1. The CDR3 consists of 13 residues. Trimming took 9 bases from V and 3 from J; bases not matched to a gene: 4. The CDR3 nucleotides are TGTGCCAGTAGGACAGGGGGATACACTGAAGCTTTCTTT. This translates into CASRTGGYTEAFF.

The rearrangement uses TRBV6-5 and TRBJ2-5, with D hard to call. This CDR3 is 13 amino acids long. V lost 5 bases, J lost 2 bases, and 9 bases lay in between. Germline CDR1 is MNHEY and CDR2 is SVGAGI. This chain's CDR3 is CASSPTYQETQYF. As DNA, the CDR3 is TGTGCCAGCAGTCCCACATATCAAGAGACCCAGTACTTC.

This chain connects TRBV24-1 to TRBJ1-1; D unresolved. This CDR3 has 13 amino acids. V gave up 7 bases and J gave up 4 bases, with 12 bases separating them. From germline, CDR1 is KGHDR and CDR2 SFDVKD. CDR3 nucleotide sequence: TGTGCCACCAGAAGCGTGTCAAGCACTGAAGCTTTCTTT. As protein: CATRSVSSTEAFF.

V and J are TRBV29-1 and TRBJ2-1, with 7 nucleotides matching TRBD2. The CDR3 has 15 residues. Losses at the gene ends were 0 bases for V and 6 bases for J; bases not matched to a gene: 8. Germline values: CDR1 SQVTM, CDR2 ANQGSEA. The chain's CDR3 is CSVEDRLADGNEQFF. As DNA, the CDR3 is TGCAGCGTTGAAGACCGTCTAGCGGACGGCAATGAGCAGTTCTTC.

This clone was observed a few times. The J gene is TRBJ2-7, the V gene TRBV11-2; 14 nucleotides agree with TRBD2. The CDR3 has 18 amino acids. CDR1 and CDR2 from the germline V gene are SGHAT and FQNNGV. V was clipped by 6 bases and J by 4 bases; unmatched bases: 14. The chain's CDR3 is CASRHGLAGGDEIYEQYF. DNA for the CDR3: TGTGCCAGCAGACACGGACTAGCGGGAGGCGATGAAATATACGAGCAGTACTTC.

This rearrangement joins TRBV19 to TRBJ1-1; a possible D gene is TRBD1 (5 bases). The germline V and J ends were trimmed by 2 bases and 6 bases, with 13 bases remaining between them. This CDR3 is 14 amino acids long. Germline assignment: CDR1 LNHDA and CDR2 SQIVND (reference sequence). The CDR3 DNA is TGTGCCAGTAGTATACTTTACAGGAGCCCTGAAGCTTTCTTT. It yields the protein CASSILYRSPEAFF.

The rearrangement uses TRBV2 and TRBJ2-5; TRBD2 aligns across 13 bases. Germline values: CDR1 SNHLY, CDR2 FYNNEI. This CDR3 is 18 amino acids long. The J segment lost 1 base and the V segment lost 5 bases, leaving 10 bases of the junction unmatched. The CDR3 DNA follows: TGTGCCAGCAGTCCGACCCCGACTAGCGGGAGGCTCCAAGAGACCCAGTACTTC. This encodes CASSPTPTSGRLQETQYF. The entire variable domain, with the rest obtained from reference TRBV2 and TRBJ2-5, is as follows: EPEVTQTPSHQVTQMGQEVILRCVPISNHLYFYWYRQILGQKVEFLVSFYNNEISEKSEIFDDQFSVERPDGSNFTLKIRSTKLEDSAMYFCASSPTPTSGRLQETQYFGPGTRLLVL.

This sequence joins TRBV9 and TRBJ1-3; D call uncertain. Germline CDR1 reads SGDLS; CDR2 reads YYNGEE. The CDR3 totals 16 residues. V was shortened by 0 bases and J by 3 bases, with 13 bases between the two germline ends. This chain's CDR3 is CASSVVGGSHGNTIYF. The CDR3 DNA sequence: TGTGCCAGCAGCGTAGTCGGAGGGAGTCATGGAAACACCATATATTTT.

The chain has TRBV6-4 and TRBJ2-1; D is unresolved. This CDR3 is 15 amino acids long. With 4 bases removed from V and 7 bases from J, the gap between germline ends came to 17 bases. Germline V lookup: CDR1 MRHNA, CDR2 SNTAGT. Written as DNA, the CDR3 is TGTGCCAGCAGTGCCGTAGTGGGTAGCATGAATGAGCAGTTCTTC. This sequence encodes CASSAVVGSMNEQFF.

V is TRBV7-9 and J is TRBJ1-2, with D unclear. The CDR3 has 15 amino acids. Trimming removed 4 bases from V and 4 bases from J, with 16 bases in between. The V gene's germline CDR1 is SEHNR and CDR2 FQNEAQ (reference sequence). The CDR3 sequence is CASSSSPEGSYGYTF. Here the CDR3 DNA reads TGTGCCAGCAGCTCCTCACCCGAGGGTAGCTATGGCTACACCTTC.

The chain uses TRBV27 and TRBJ2-7, with 13 bases lining up with TRBD2. Germline V gene data show CDR1 as MNHEY and CDR2 as SMNVEV (reference sequence). Germline trimming cut 6 bases from V and 0 bases from J; bases unmatched to any gene: 11. The CDR3 is 18 residues long. As DNA, the CDR3 is TGTGCCAGCAGCCGGGGACTAGCGGGACGCTTGAGCTCCTACGAGCAGTACTTC. It is translated as CASSRGLAGRLSSYEQYF.

This clone was seen just once. J is TRBJ1-5 and V is TRBV7-8; 7 nucleotides line up with TRBD1. Germline V CDR1 and CDR2: SGHVS, FQNEAQ. After removal of 5 bases from V and 7 bases from J, the junction contained 5 bases not matched to a gene. CDR3 length: 13 residues. CDR3 loop: CASSTRQGQPQHF. The CDR3 nucleotides read TGTGCCAGCAGCACAAGACAGGGCCAGCCCCAGCATTTT.

J is TRBJ1-5 and V is TRBV2; possible D gene TRBD1, 5 bases. There are 14 residues in the CDR3. V dropped 8 bases and J dropped 1 base, with 12 bases sitting between them. Germline values: CDR1 SNHLY, CDR2 FYNNEI. CDR3 in amino acids: CASEREGSNQPQHF. In nucleotides, the CDR3 is TGTGCCAGCGAGCGGGAGGGGAGCAATCAGCCCCAGCATTTT.

Only a few counts were recorded for this clone. The gene calls are TRBV30 and TRBJ1-1; D may be TRBD1 (6 bases). The CDR3 is made up of 14 amino acids. With 3 bases removed from V and 3 bases from J, the gap between germline ends came to 14 bases. Germline CDR1 is GTSNPN and CDR2 is SVGIG (reference sequence). CDR3 coding DNA: TGTGCCTGGAGAACAGGGTCGGGCGACACTGAAGCTTTCTTT. Its translation is CAWRTGSGDTEAFF.

This clone showed up just a few times. The chain recombines TRBV7-3 with TRBJ1-3, with D unresolved. Germline CDR1 and CDR2: SGHTA and FQGTGA. The length of the CDR3 is 16 residues. V gave up 1 base and J gave up 0 bases, with 10 bases separating them. CDR3 coding DNA: TGTGCCAGCAGCTTAAGTCCCCTGAGCTCTGGAAACACCATATATTTT. Protein product: CASSLSPLSSGNTIYF.

J is TRBJ2-7 and V is TRBV9; 7 nucleotides match TRBD1. V lost 3 bases and J lost 7; bases outside the gene matches: 10. CDR1 is SGDLS, CDR2 YYNGEE, per germline. The length of the CDR3 is 14 residues. CDR3 in amino acids: CASSEGQDIEEQYF. The CDR3 DNA follows: TGTGCCAGCAGCGAAGGACAGGACATTGAGGAGCAGTACTTC.

This sequence joins TRBV4-1 and TRBJ2-5; tentatively, D is TRBD1 (6 bases). The CDR3 contains 13 residues. Trimming took off 4 bases at V and 5 bases at J, with 11 bases between the two ends. Germline V CDR1 and CDR2: MGHRA, YSYEKL. For the CDR3, the DNA is TGCGCCAGCAGCCTGGGGACAAGCGAGACCCAGTACTTC. Translation: CASSLGTSETQYF.

This chain links TRBV10-1 with TRBJ1-1, with 8 bases identical to TRBD1. The CDR3 covers 14 residues. Trimming removed 4 bases from V and 1 base from J; junction bases left unmatched: 2. Germline loops: CDR1 WNHNN, CDR2 SYGVQD (reference sequence). The chain's CDR3 is CASSAGTGNTEAFF. CDR3 DNA sequence: TGCGCCAGCAGTGCCGGGACAGGGAACACTGAAGCTTTCTTT.

The rearrangement links TRBV7-9 to TRBJ1-6; 7 bases match TRBD1. The length of the CDR3 is 14 residues. Trimming removed 0 bases from V and 10 bases from J; junction bases left unmatched: 3. CDR1 is SEHNR and CDR2 is FQNEAQ in the germline V gene (reference sequence). Here the CDR3 DNA reads TGTGCCAGCAGCTTAGCAGGGGGCCGGTCACCCCTCCACTTT. It specifies CASSLAGGRSPLHF.

J is TRBJ2-4 and V is TRBV9; tentative D call: TRBD1 (5 bases). Germline CDR1 SGDLS, CDR2 YYNGEE. V lost 5 bases, J lost 5 bases, and 8 bases lay in between. This CDR3 contains 12 residues. The CDR3 is CASSKTENIQYF. In nucleotides, the CDR3 is TGTGCCAGCAGTAAGACAGAAAACATTCAGTACTTC.

This rearrangement joins TRBV19 to TRBJ2-6, with unresolved D. CDR1 is LNHDA, CDR2 SQIVND, per germline (reference sequence). The CDR3 contains 14 residues. V was clipped by 5 bases and J by 0 bases, with 5 bases between them. The CDR3 bases are TGTGCCAGTAGTCGGTCCTCTGGGGCCAACGTCCTGACTTTC. This encodes CASSRSSGANVLTF. Filled out from reference TRBV19 and TRBJ2-6, the complete variable domain reads DGGITQSPKYLFRKEGQNVTLSCEQNLNHDAMYWYRQDPGQGLRLIYYSQIVNDFQKGDIAEGYSVSREKKESFPLTVTSAQKNPTAFYLCASSRSSGANVLTFGAGSRLTVL.

This rearrangement joins TRBV2 to TRBJ1-5, with D hard to call. The V and J ends lost 7 bases and 4 bases respectively, with 11 bases between them. CDR1 and CDR2 from the germline V gene are SNHLY and FYNNEI. CDR3 size: 13 residues. The CDR3 DNA follows: TGTGCCAGCACAGGCAGCTTGAATCAGCCCCAGCATTTT. Translation gives CASTGSLNQPQHF.

This clone came up once. The V and J genes are TRBV29-1 and TRBJ2-7; the D gene is possibly TRBD1 (6 bases). The V end was cut by 6 bases, the J end by 2 bases, with 8 bases between. The CDR3 has 11 residues. Per the germline V gene, CDR1 is SQVTM and CDR2 is ANQGSEA. As DNA, the CDR3 is TGCAGCGTGCGACAGGCCTACGAGCAGTACTTC. It specifies CSVRQAYEQYF.

The gene calls are TRBV5-4 and TRBJ2-1, with 11 bases identical to TRBD2. The CDR3 runs to 17 residues. Losses at the gene ends were 5 bases for V and 1 base for J; bases not matched to a gene: 8. Germline V gene data show CDR1 as SGHNT and CDR2 as YYREEE (reference sequence). The CDR3, as DNA: TGTGCCAGCAGTCTGACTAGCGGGAAGGGGTCCTACAATGAGCAGTTCTTC. This sequence encodes CASSLTSGKGSYNEQFF.